This TCR beta chain derives from a study of T cell repertoires in cytomegalovirus infection. Study information: Indications of both CMV infection and matching HLA type were provided by public TCR beta signatures. Whole-study results and caveats: HLA-C-restricted CMV clonotypes gave the most frequent clonotype in two of eight donors.

From germline, CDR1 is MDHEN and CDR2 SYDVKM. V dropped 4 bases and J dropped 1 base, with 13 bases sitting between them. The CDR3 consists of 15 residues. This clonotype was counted at least ten times. The antigen remains undetermined. A single record per CDR3 protein comes from TCRdb applying MiXCR to the reads. The sample lists around 120,000 distinct CDR3 sequences, roughly a quarter seen once, with roughly 35% in the top ten. The receptor was derived from a human donor in good health (CMV status not recorded). Some clones in this sample may be carry-over from other donors' samples. The sample comprised PBMCs, sequenced either directly or after in vitro stimulation (not recorded which). The chain has TRBV28 and TRBJ1-1; D may be TRBD1 (6 bases). The CDR3 here is CASSSHGTPNTEAFF. As DNA, the CDR3 is TGTGCCAGCAGTTCCCACGGGACACCGAACACTGAAGCTTTCTTT.